The rows below give T cell receptor beta chains drawn from one sample of a study of blood T cell repertoires in COVID-19. Libraries were prepared by immunoSEQ multiplex PCR; TCRdb keeps only in-frame clonotypes and omits some of them. The sample holds fewer than 200,000 clones, under 95% seen once. The material sequenced was peripheral blood. Source of these receptors: a man aged 18 to 30 with COVID-19, enrolled during active disease. CDR3s include the opening cysteine and the closing phenylalanine or tryptophan. The D gene is left open where the match is weak. The size entry is marked missing in some rows and otherwise reads once, few, many or a size class.

J | V | D | size | CDR3 | DNA
TRBJ2-5 | TRBV5-4 | . | . | CASWSGETQYF | TGTGCCAGCTGGAGTGGGGAGACCCAGTACTTC
TRBJ1-1 | TRBV6-5 | . | . | CASSSGKNTEAFF | TGTGCCAGCAGTAGCGGGAAGAACACTGAAGCTTTCTTT
TRBJ2-2 | TRBV11-2 | . | . | CASSLNGGPFAGELFF | TGTGCCAGCAGCTTAAACGGAGGGCCCTTCGCCGGGGAGCTGTTTTTT
TRBJ2-1 | TRBV6-2/TRBV6-3 | TRBD2 | . | CASSRTSGRASPFF | TGTGCCAGCAGTCGGACTAGCGGGAGGGCCTCGCCGTTCTTC
TRBJ2-3 | TRBV2 | . | . | CASSVRGDTQYF | TGTGCCAGCAGTGTTCGGGGAGATACGCAGTATTTT
TRBJ1-5 | TRBV27 | . | . | CASSFSGDNQPQHF | TGTGCCAGCAGTTTTTCAGGGGACAATCAGCCCCAGCATTTT
TRBJ1-4 | TRBV3-1/TRBV3-2 | . | . | CASSLGSGEYKKLFF | TGTGCCAGCAGTCTGGGTTCAGGGGAATATAAAAAACTGTTTTTT
TRBJ1-4 | TRBV27 | . | . | CASSFGQGGEKLLF | TGTGCCAGCAGTTTCGGCCAGGGAGGTGAAAAACTGCTTTTT
TRBJ2-1 | TRBV7-2 | TRBD2 | . | CASSFPESGSSFF | TGTGCCAGCAGCTTTCCTGAAAGCGGGAGTTCGTTCTTC
TRBJ2-7 | TRBV7-2 | TRBD2 | . | CASSLALAGGPYEQYF | TGTGCCAGCAGCTTAGCCTTAGCGGGAGGGCCCTACGAGCAGTACTTC
TRBJ2-3 | TRBV27 | . | . | CASSFRRSLDTQYF | TGTGCCAGCAGTTTCCGGCGGTCGTTAGATACGCAGTATTTT
TRBJ1-1 | TRBV3-1/TRBV3-2 | TRBD1 | once | CASSQWQGASDTEAFF | TGTGCCAGCAGCCAGTGGCAGGGGGCGTCGGACACTGAAGCTTTCTTT
TRBJ1-6 | TRBV5-4 | . | few | CASSLGTSNSPLHF | TGTGCCAGCAGCTTGGGCACTTCTAATTCACCCCTCCACTTT
TRBJ2-7 | TRBV27 | . | . | CASSLGDRRERRYEQYF | TGTGCCAGCAGTTTAGGGGACCGGCGGGAAAGAAGATACGAGCAGTACTTC
TRBJ2-1 | TRBV28 | TRBD2 | . | CASGLGTSAYNEQFF | TGTGCCAGCGGGCTCGGGACTAGCGCTTACAATGAGCAGTTCTTC
TRBJ2-1 | TRBV13 | TRBD2 | . | CASSWTGTSTVDEQFF | TGTGCCAGCAGCTGGACCGGGACTAGCACAGTCGATGAGCAGTTCTTC
TRBJ2-2 | TRBV7-9 | TRBD2 | . | CASSFGGFLTGELFF | TGTGCCAGCAGCTTCGGGGGGTTCCTCACCGGGGAGCTGTTTTTT
TRBJ1-2 | TRBV7-9 | . | . | CASSQTLQANYGYTF | TGTGCCAGCAGCCAAACCCTACAGGCTAACTATGGCTACACCTTC
TRBJ1-3 | TRBV27 | . | . | CASSLSRGSGNTIYF | TGTGCCAGCAGTTTATCTCGGGGCTCTGGAAACACCATATATTTT
TRBJ1-1 | TRBV11-2 | TRBD1 | few | CASDADREGTEAFF | TGTGCCAGCGATGCGGACAGGGAAGGCACTGAAGCTTTCTTT
TRBJ2-7 | TRBV20-1 | . | once | CSASLRNSYEQYF | TGCAGTGCTAGTTTGCGGAACTCCTACGAGCAGTACTTC
TRBJ1-4 | TRBV9 | . | . | CASSSRGSGLDEKLLF | TGTGCCAGCAGCTCCCGGGGGTCAGGGCTTGATGAAAAACTGCTTTTT
TRBJ2-1 | TRBV7-8 | TRBD2 | . | CASSLVGTSGRGEQFF | TGTGCCAGCAGCTTAGTGGGGACTAGCGGGAGGGGGGAGCAGTTCTTC
TRBJ2-3 | TRBV3-1/TRBV3-2 | TRBD2 | . | CASSQSRGLAVGVDTQYF | TGTGCCAGCAGCCAGTCCCGCGGACTAGCGGTAGGGGTAGATACGCAGTATTTT
TRBJ1-3 | TRBV7-2 | TRBD1 | . | CASSFGRQGVGNTIYF | TGTGCCAGCAGCTTTGGCAGACAGGGGGTCGGAAACACCATATATTTT
TRBJ2-7 | TRBV10-3 | TRBD1 | . | CAISQGASRYEQYF | TGTGCCATCAGCCAGGGGGCCAGTCGGTACGAGCAGTACTTC
TRBJ1-1 | TRBV7-8 | . | . | CASSLVQGGTEAFF | TGTGCCAGCAGCTTAGTACAGGGTGGCACTGAAGCTTTCTTT
TRBJ1-2 | TRBV24-1 | . | . | CATSAGSTGYTF | TGTGCCACCAGTGCAGGGTCGACAGGCTACACCTTC
TRBJ2-7 | TRBV7-8 | . | . | CASSLASSYEQYF | TGTGCCAGCAGCTTAGCGTCGAGTTACGAGCAGTACTTC
TRBJ1-4 | TRBV7-2 | TRBD1 | medium-sized | CASSWTGGSNEKLFF | TGTGCCAGCAGCTGGACAGGGGGCAGTAATGAAAAACTGTTTTTT
TRBJ1-1 | TRBV7-3 | . | . | CASSLSRRTNTEAFF | TGTGCCAGCAGCTTATCGAGGAGGACCAACACTGAAGCTTTCTTT
TRBJ2-1 | TRBV4-3 | . | . | CASSQKRYGEQFF | TGCGCCAGCAGCCAAAAGCGGTATGGGGAGCAGTTCTTC
TRBJ2-3 | TRBV19 | . | . | CASSSNQLGRTDTQYF | TGTGCCAGTAGTTCTAACCAACTTGGGAGGACAGATACGCAGTATTTT
TRBJ2-5 | TRBV4-2 | TRBD1 | . | CASSHPGTARGETQYF | TGTGCCAGCAGCCACCCCGGGACAGCAAGGGGAGAGACCCAGTACTTC
TRBJ1-2 | TRBV7-2 | . | . | CASSLGLGGSNYGYTF | TGTGCCAGCAGCTTAGGTCTCGGGGGGTCGAACTATGGCTACACCTTC
TRBJ2-5 | TRBV6-1 | TRBD1 | . | CASSEGDSRETQYF | TGTGCCAGCAGTGAAGGGGACAGTCGGGAGACCCAGTACTTC
TRBJ1-1 | TRBV12-3/TRBV12-4 | . | once | CASITGYTEAFF | TGTGCCAGTATAACAGGTTACACTGAAGCTTTCTTT
TRBJ2-4 | TRBV28 | TRBD1 | once | CASSPDRGVENIQYF | TGTGCCAGCAGTCCCGACAGGGGTGTCGAAAACATTCAGTACTTC
TRBJ2-1 | TRBV4-3 | TRBD2 | . | CASSQVPWEGSYNEQFF | TGCGCCAGCAGCCAAGTCCCGTGGGAGGGATCCTACAATGAGCAGTTCTTC
TRBJ1-4 | TRBV4-3 | . | . | CASSQEGRSTTNEKLLF | TGCGCCAGCAGCCAAGAAGGTCGGAGCACAACTAATGAAAAACTGCTTTTT
TRBJ2-1 | TRBV6-1 | . | . | CASSEFPQGRAYNEQFF | TGTGCCAGCAGTGAATTCCCACAGGGTCGGGCGTACAATGAGCAGTTCTTC
TRBJ2-1 | TRBV4-1 | TRBD2 | . | CASSRIAGGSYNEQFF | TGCGCCAGCAGCCGTATAGCGGGAGGCTCCTACAATGAGCAGTTCTTC
TRBJ1-2 | TRBV7-2 | . | . | CASSLGGEDGYTF | TGTGCCAGCAGCCTGGGCGGGGAAGACGGCTACACCTTC
TRBJ2-7 | TRBV28 | . | . | CASSSDNYEQYF | TGTGCCAGCAGCAGTGACAACTACGAGCAGTACTTC
TRBJ2-3 | TRBV11-3 | TRBD2 | . | CASSAGLAGDLSTDTQYF | TGTGCCAGCAGCGCCGGACTAGCGGGAGATCTCAGCACAGATACGCAGTATTTT
TRBJ1-5 | TRBV6-5 | . | . | CASRQGASNQPQHF | TGTGCCAGCAGACAGGGAGCGAGCAATCAGCCCCAGCATTTT
TRBJ1-2 | TRBV29-1 | TRBD1 | . | CSVEPWDRGSGYTF | TGCAGCGTAGAACCCTGGGACAGGGGGAGCGGCTACACCTTC
TRBJ1-3 | TRBV19 | . | . | CASSTRRSSGNTIYF | TGTGCCAGTAGTACTCGACGGAGCTCTGGAAACACCATATATTTT
TRBJ1-2 | TRBV7-9 | . | . | CASSLPLQGGGYGYTF | TGTGCCAGCAGCTTACCTCTACAGGGAGGGGGTTATGGCTACACCTTC
TRBJ1-3 | TRBV7-9 | TRBD1 | . | CASSFGDDRVVSGNTIYF | TGTGCCAGCAGCTTCGGAGACGACAGGGTAGTCTCTGGAAACACCATATATTTT
TRBJ1-3 | TRBV7-9 | . | . | CASSLARAAATIYF | TGTGCCAGCAGCTTAGCGCGGGCAGCCGCCACCATATATTTT
TRBJ1-2 | TRBV2 | TRBD1 | . | CASRGDSYGYTF | TGTGCCAGCAGAGGGGACAGCTATGGCTACACCTTC
TRBJ2-7 | TRBV11-2 | . | . | CASSRNRVPSYEQYF | TGTGCCAGCAGCCGAAACAGGGTACCCTCCTACGAGCAGTACTTC
TRBJ2-1 | TRBV24-1 | TRBD1 | . | CATTGQGGYNEQFF | TGTGCCACCACCGGACAGGGGGGCTACAATGAGCAGTTCTTC
TRBJ2-3 | TRBV5-4 | . | . | CASRLRDTSTDTQYF | TGTGCCAGCAGGTTGAGGGACACCAGCACAGATACGCAGTATTTT